Below, 17 T cell receptor beta chains from the same sample are listed, as sequenced in a study of blood T cell repertoires in COVID-19 (dated by TCRdb to the early 2020s). The method was the immunoSEQ multiplex PCR assay. In TCRdb, the immuneACCESS table is reduced to in-frame sequences with V and J assigned. These tables do not hold every clone; where another copy was compared, an unresolved V gene accounts for under half, and the others remain unexplained. This sample comprises around 270,000 clones, approximately 90% of them detected only once. The ten largest clones represent about 4.6% of the sample. The sample taken for sequencing was peripheral blood. Receptors originate from a man aged 35 to 55 with acute or convalescent COVID-19.

The chain carries TRBV6-5 and TRBJ1-2; a weak D match, TRBD1 (6 bases). Germline loops: CDR1 MNHEY, CDR2 SVGAGI. This CDR3 comprises 13 residues. V lost 5 bases and J 5 bases, leaving 12 bases between the germline ends. CDR3 protein: CASSQGIPYGYTF. DNA of the CDR3: TGTGCCAGCAGTCAGGGGATCCCATATGGCTACACCTTC.

This clone was observed a few times. This chain links TRBV5-4 with TRBJ1-6; 9 bases line up with TRBD1. CDR3 size: 15 residues. V lost 1 base and J lost 9; bases outside the gene matches: 5. Germline V gives CDR1 SGHNT, CDR2 YYREEE (reference sequence). CDR3 residues: CASSLYRGPSSPLHF. CDR3 nucleotides: TGTGCCAGCAGCTTGTACAGGGGGCCTAGTTCACCCCTCCACTTT.

V is TRBV19 and J is TRBJ2-3, with 8 bases fitting TRBD2. The V gene end was trimmed by 6 bases and the J gene end by 1 base; junction bases not matched to a gene: 3. This CDR3 contains 14 residues. Germline-derived CDR1 and CDR2 are LNHDA and SQIVND (reference sequence). CDR3 sequence reads: CASRRGGGTDTQYF. CDR3 nucleotide sequence: TGTGCCAGTAGACGGGGGGGTGGCACAGATACGCAGTATTTT.

In this sample, this clone turned up once. The chain combines TRBV30 with TRBJ1-5; perhaps TRBD1 as D (6 bases). The CDR3 sequence is 13 residues long. With 1 base removed from V and 7 bases from J, the gap between germline ends came to 11 bases. From germline, CDR1 is GTSNPN and CDR2 SVGIG (reference sequence). Here the CDR3 reads CAWSGGQGQPQHF. The CDR3 coding sequence is TGTGCCTGGAGTGGGGGGCAAGGACAGCCCCAGCATTTT.

This clone was detected once. This rearrangement joins TRBV2 to TRBJ1-4, with D unclear. Trimming stripped 2 bases from V and 8 bases from J, with 12 bases between. This CDR3 is built from 14 residues. Germline V gene lookup returns CDR1 SNHLY and CDR2 FYNNEI. In DNA form, the CDR3 reads TGTGCCAGCAGTGAAAACAACTTGGGCGAAAAACTGTTTTTT. Its translation: CASSENNLGEKLFF.

The chain joins TRBV7-9 to TRBJ1-1, with D uncertain. The CDR3 extends over 15 amino acids. Germline V lookup: CDR1 SEHNR, CDR2 FQNEAQ (reference sequence). The V end was cut by 5 bases, the J end by 2 bases, with 15 bases between. CDR3 amino acids: CASSPVAEANTEAFF. CDR3 sequence (DNA): TGTGCCAGCAGCCCCGTGGCGGAGGCTAACACTGAAGCTTTCTTT.

The chain combines TRBV6-1 with TRBJ1-2; D gene unclear. Germline CDR1 and CDR2: MNHNS and SASEGT. This CDR3 has 15 residues. V dropped 0 bases and J dropped 4 bases, with 12 bases sitting between them. Here the CDR3 reads CASSEAPGFGYGYTF. The CDR3 DNA follows: TGTGCCAGCAGTGAAGCCCCGGGGTTTGGCTATGGCTACACCTTC.

For the CDR3, the DNA is TGTGCCAGCAGCCAAGTCAGGGCGGGGACCGGGGAGCTGTTTTTT. This gives the protein CASSQVRAGTGELFF. The chain couples TRBV4-2 to TRBJ2-2; a weak D match, TRBD2 (6 bases). The germline V and J ends were trimmed by 1 base and 5 bases, with 11 bases remaining between them. CDR1 is LGHNA and CDR2 is YNFKEQ in the germline V gene. The CDR3 has 15 amino acids.

The chain's CDR3 is CASSEYRPPYEQYF. The CDR3 nucleotides are TGTGCCAGCAGTGAATACAGGCCACCCTACGAGCAGTACTTC. The J gene is TRBJ2-7, the V gene TRBV25-1; D call uncertain. Trimming removed 0 bases from V and 2 bases from J, with 8 bases in between. From germline, CDR1 is MGHDK and CDR2 SYGVNS. This CDR3 is 14 amino acids long.

The chain recombines TRBV25-1 with TRBJ2-4; TRBD1 aligns across 7 bases. The CDR3 is 14 amino acids. Germline CDR1 reads MGHDK; CDR2 reads SYGVNS. V lost 8 bases and J lost 3; bases outside the gene matches: 7. CDR3 protein: CASSPGGGKNIQYF. The CDR3 nucleotides read TGTGCCAGCTCTCCAGGGGGTGGCAAAAACATTCAGTACTTC.

This chain's CDR3 is CAITAISGNTIYF. As DNA, the CDR3 is TGTGCCATCACAGCGATCTCTGGAAACACCATATATTTT. The V gene is TRBV10-3, the J gene TRBJ1-3; unclear D gene. Deletions cut 7 bases from V and 0 bases from J, with 7 bases between. The CDR3 contains 13 residues. Per the germline V gene, CDR1 is ENHRY and CDR2 is SYGVKD.

The J gene is TRBJ2-7, the V gene TRBV5-1; TRBD1 agrees at 7 bases. Germline trimming cut 5 bases from V and 3 bases from J; bases unmatched to any gene: 5. This CDR3 region has 13 residues. Germline V gene data show CDR1 as SGHRS and CDR2 as YFSETQ. The CDR3 sequence: CASSWDRHYEQYF. CDR3 coding DNA: TGCGCCAGCAGTTGGGACAGACACTACGAGCAGTACTTC.

V usage is TRBV4-1 and J usage is TRBJ1-3, with D maybe TRBD1 (6 bases). With 0 bases removed from V and 0 bases from J, the gap between germline ends came to 12 bases. This CDR3 spans 17 amino acids. Per germline, CDR1 MGHRA and CDR2 YSYEKL. CDR3 DNA sequence: TGCGCCAGCAGCCAAGATTACAGGGAGGGCTCTGGAAACACCATATATTTT. As protein: CASSQDYREGSGNTIYF.

Concerning this clone itself: The junction departs from the called germline gene at one end, perhaps through a read error. The chain combines TRBV7-8 with TRBJ2-7; 7 bases match TRBD2. Germline CDR1 reads SGHVS; CDR2 reads FQNEAQ. The CDR3 sequence is 15 residues long. The chain's CDR3 is CASSLAWAGEVEQYF. The CDR3 DNA reads as TGTGCCAGCAGCCTAGCATGGGCGGGGGAGGTCGAGCAGTACTTC. Full variable domain (outside the CDR3, taken from reference TRBV7-8 and TRBJ2-7): GAGVSQSPRYKVAKRGQDVALRCDPISGHVSLFWYQQALGQGPEFLTYFQNEAQLDKSGLPSDRFFAERPEGSVSTLKIQRTQQEDSAVYLCASSLAWAGEVEQYFGPGTRLTVT.

This sequence joins TRBV11-2 and TRBJ2-3, with 7 nucleotides matching TRBD2. Trimming took 6 bases from V and 4 from J; bases not matched to a gene: 10. CDR1 is SGHAT and CDR2 is FQNNGV in the germline V gene. The CDR3 contains 15 residues. This chain's CDR3 is CASSPGTIFADTQYF. In DNA, the CDR3 is TGTGCCAGCAGTCCCGGGACTATATTCGCAGATACGCAGTATTTT.

This CDR3 reads CASSYGRRGNYGYTF. Here the CDR3 DNA reads TGTGCCAGCAGTTACGGGCGCCGGGGGAACTATGGCTACACCTTC. V and J are TRBV6-5 and TRBJ1-2; TRBD1 might be the D (5 bases). Looked up from germline, CDR1 is MNHEY and CDR2 is SVGAGI. The CDR3 runs to 15 residues. V was cut by 2 bases and J by 2 bases, with 12 bases left in between.

This clone was recorded once. The rearrangement joins TRBV2 to TRBJ2-3; D ambiguous. Trimming cost V 7 bases and J 1 base, with 15 bases left between them. Germline assignment: CDR1 SNHLY and CDR2 FYNNEI. The CDR3 sequence is 15 residues long. The CDR3 region is CASNRRSTRTDTQYF. As DNA, the CDR3 is TGTGCCAGCAACCGGCGGAGCACGCGCACAGATACGCAGTATTTT.